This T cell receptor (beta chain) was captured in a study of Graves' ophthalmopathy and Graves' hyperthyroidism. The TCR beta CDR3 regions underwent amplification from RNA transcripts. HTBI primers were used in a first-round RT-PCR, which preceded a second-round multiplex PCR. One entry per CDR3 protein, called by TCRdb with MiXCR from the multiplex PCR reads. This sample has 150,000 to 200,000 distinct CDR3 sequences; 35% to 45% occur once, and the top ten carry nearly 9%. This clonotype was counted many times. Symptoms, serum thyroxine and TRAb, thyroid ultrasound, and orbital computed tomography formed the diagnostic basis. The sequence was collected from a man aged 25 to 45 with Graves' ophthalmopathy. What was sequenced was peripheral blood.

CDR3 nucleotide sequence: TGCAGTGCTTCCGGGACAGGGGCCTACGAGCAGTACTTC. Translating gives CSASGTGAYEQYF. V and J are TRBV20-1 and TRBJ2-7, with TRBD1 matching 10 bases. The junction had 3 bases not matched to a gene; V was cut back by 5 bases and J by 2 bases. Looked up from germline, CDR1 is DFQATT and CDR2 is SNEGSKA (reference sequence). This CDR3 spans 13 amino acids.